One sample yielded the 25 T cell receptor beta chains listed below, sequenced in a study of T cells after somatic rescue of genetic block. Assay: immunoSEQ multiplex PCR; the TCRdb copy retains only in-frame clones and omits some. Counted here are about 110,000 clones, 75% to 95% occurring once; the ten biggest clones make up 1.4%. Sequencing was carried out using peripheral blood mononuclear cells (PBMCs). Receptor source: a woman between 18 and 29 years old.

V and J are TRBV5-1 and TRBJ2-7; 8 positions agree with TRBD1. Unmatched junction bases numbered 5, after V lost 4 bases and J lost 2 bases. Germline V CDR1 and CDR2: SGHRS, YFSETQ. The CDR3 consists of 14 residues. CDR3 nucleotides: TGCGCCAGCAGCGAATACAGGGGGGCCTACGAGCAGTACTTC. This encodes CASSEYRGAYEQYF.

The chain employs TRBV5-4 and TRBJ2-3; 10 nucleotides agree with TRBD2. CDR1 SGHNT and CDR2 YYREEE come from the germline V gene (reference sequence). The CDR3 has 14 amino acids. V lost 2 bases, J lost 4 bases, and 1 base stayed unmatched. As DNA, the CDR3 is TGTGCCAGCAGCTTACTAGCGGGGTCAGATACGCAGTATTTT. The encoded protein is CASSLLAGSDTQYF.

This rearrangement joins TRBV7-7 to TRBJ1-5, with D tentatively TRBD1 (6 bases). Trimming took off 5 bases at V and 4 bases at J, with 15 bases between the two ends. Germline V gene sequence: CDR1 SSHAT, CDR2 FNYEAQ (reference sequence). This CDR3 contains 15 residues. The CDR3 region is CASSAYDRSNQPQHF. The CDR3 region has the DNA TGTGCCAGCAGCGCCTACGACAGGTCAAATCAGCCCCAGCATTTT.

The V gene is TRBV11-3, the J gene TRBJ1-1, with unresolved D. The V gene lost 3 bases and the J gene lost 6 bases, with 14 bases spanning the gap. This CDR3 has 14 amino acids. Germline values: CDR1 SGHNT, CDR2 YENEEA. Written as DNA, the CDR3 is TGTGCCAGCAGCTTCGGGCGGGGTCACGCTGAAGCTTTCTTT. The encoded protein is CASSFGRGHAEAFF.

The J gene is TRBJ1-4, the V gene TRBV27, with D unresolved. The CDR3 is 15 residues long. Trimming pared 0 bases from V and 7 bases from J, leaving 12 bases between. Germline loops: CDR1 MNHEY, CDR2 SMNVEV (reference sequence). CDR3 bases: TGTGCCAGCAGTTTATCGTTCCCGTTGCGTGAAAAACTGTTTTTT. Its translation: CASSLSFPLREKLFF.

The chain couples TRBV30 to TRBJ2-7, with D perhaps matching TRBD1 or TRBD2 (5 bases each). Germline V lookup: CDR1 GTSNPN, CDR2 SVGIG (reference sequence). V was clipped by 5 bases and J by 6 bases, with 8 bases between them. CDR3 length: 10 residues. The CDR3 bases are TGTGCCTGGGCTGGGGGCGAGCAGTACTTC. It is translated as CAWAGGEQYF.

The rearrangement links TRBV25-1 to TRBJ2-3, with TRBD2 identical over 15 bases. Germline V CDR1 and CDR2: MGHDK, SYGVNS. The V and J ends lost 4 bases and 2 bases, in that order; junction bases with no gene match: 4. This CDR3 is built from 17 residues. The CDR3 bases are TGTGCCAGCAGTGCTGGACTAGCGGGGGGGGACACAGATACGCAGTATTTT. This translates into CASSAGLAGGDTDTQYF.

The CDR3 DNA is TGTGCCAGCAGCCCACACCGCGGAGGGATCGGAAACACCATATATTTT. Protein: CASSPHRGGIGNTIYF. This chain joins TRBV4-2 and TRBJ1-3, with unresolved D. V lost 4 bases, J lost 4 bases, and 17 bases lay in between. The CDR3 length is 16 residues. In germline, CDR1 is LGHNA, CDR2 YNFKEQ.

A single count supports this clone. This sequence joins TRBV5-1 and TRBJ2-1; D is possibly TRBD2 (6 bases). This CDR3 region has 12 residues. Trimming cost V 6 bases and J 7 bases, with 11 bases left between them. CDR1 is SGHRS and CDR2 is YFSETQ in the germline V gene. In DNA, the CDR3 is TGCGCCAGCAAGGAGGGGAGGAATGAGCAGTTCTTC. Translating gives CASKEGRNEQFF. The full variable domain, its missing parts supplied by reference TRBV5-1 and TRBJ2-1, is KAGVTQTPRYLIKTRGQQVTLSCSPISGHRSVSWYQQTPGQGLQFLFEYFSETQRNKGNFPGRFSGRQFSNSRSEMNVSTLELGDSALYLCASKEGRNEQFFGPGTRLTVL.

The rearrangement links TRBV15 to TRBJ2-5; D is perhaps TRBD1 (5 bases). The V and J ends lost 0 bases and 2 bases respectively, with 13 bases between them. This CDR3 is 16 amino acids long. The germline V gene has CDR1 LNHNV and CDR2 YYDKDF (reference sequence). The CDR3 bases are TGTGCCACCAGCAGAGACGTGCGACAGCTACAAGAGACCCAGTACTTC. Translating it yields CATSRDVRQLQETQYF. The complete variable domain, with remaining parts taken from reference TRBV15 and TRBJ2-5, reads DAMVIQNPRYQVTQFGKPVTLSCSQTLNHNVMYWYQQKSSQAPKLLFHYYDKDFNNEADTPDNFQSRRPNTSFCFLDIRSPGLGDTAMYLCATSRDVRQLQETQYFGPGTRLLVL.

The chain employs TRBV7-2 and TRBJ2-3, with TRBD2 matching 9 bases. This CDR3 is 17 amino acids long. V gave up 2 bases and J gave up 0 bases; unmatched junction bases: 6. CDR1 and CDR2 from the germline V gene are SGHTA and FQGNSA. Here the CDR3 DNA reads TGTGCCAGCAGCTTAATGGCTAGCGGGACTAGCACAGATACGCAGTATTTT. This codes for CASSLMASGTSTDTQYF.

This chain links TRBV6-1 with TRBJ1-5; no clear D. The CDR3 is 11 amino acids. V was trimmed by 6 bases and J by 5 bases, leaving 5 bases between them. CDR1 and CDR2 from the germline V gene are MNHNS and SASEGT. The DNA for the CDR3 is TGTGCCAGCAGGGACGATCAGCCCCAGCATTTT. Translating it yields CASRDDQPQHF.

J is TRBJ1-2 and V is TRBV7-9; D perhaps matches TRBD1 (6 bases). Germline-derived CDR1 and CDR2 are SEHNR and FQNEAQ (reference sequence). V was shortened by 2 bases and J by 6 bases, with 10 bases between the two germline ends. CDR3 size: 13 residues. CDR3 DNA sequence: TGTGCCAGCAGCTTATCGTCAGGGGATGGCTACACCTTC. This encodes CASSLSSGDGYTF.

The chain is built from TRBV5-4 and TRBJ2-7; 10 bases map to TRBD2. The CDR3 contains 14 residues. V trimming: 4 bases; J trimming: 7 bases; junction bases outside the gene matches: 8. In germline, CDR1 is SGHNT, CDR2 YYREEE (reference sequence). This chain's CDR3 is CASSALAGAGEQYF. The CDR3 nucleotides are TGTGCCAGCAGCGCCCTAGCGGGGGCGGGGGAGCAGTACTTC.

V usage is TRBV2 and J usage is TRBJ2-3; tentative D call: TRBD1 (6 bases). This CDR3 spans 15 amino acids. In germline, CDR1 is SNHLY, CDR2 FYNNEI. V was cut by 8 bases and J by 0 bases, with 15 bases left in between. The CDR3 region has the DNA TGTGCCAGCCGGCCTCTCGGGACAAGCACAGATACGCAGTATTTT. Amino acids: CASRPLGTSTDTQYF.

V usage is TRBV5-1 and J usage is TRBJ2-7; 9 bases are shared with TRBD2. CDR1 SGHRS and CDR2 YFSETQ come from the germline V gene. This CDR3 comprises 14 residues. The V and J ends lost 10 bases and 3 bases, in that order; junction bases with no gene match: 11. CDR3 DNA sequence: TGCGCCTGCAATCCCGGGACTAGCAGCTACGAGCAGTACTTC. Translation: CACNPGTSSYEQYF.

The chain employs TRBV18 and TRBJ2-1, with 10 bases matching TRBD2. The CDR3 totals 16 residues. Looked up from germline, CDR1 is KGHSH and CDR2 is LQKENI. The V and J ends lost 4 bases and 5 bases, in that order; junction bases with no gene match: 8. The CDR3 loop reads CASSLTLAGTDNEQFF. The CDR3 DNA is TGTGCCAGCTCACTTACACTAGCGGGGACCGACAATGAGCAGTTCTTC.

The chain combines TRBV6-5 with TRBJ1-1, with a tentative D call TRBD1 (5 bases). CDR1 and CDR2 (germline): MNHEY, SVGAGI. The CDR3 runs to 12 residues. V was trimmed by 7 bases and J by 8 bases, leaving 14 bases between them. The CDR3 DNA follows: TGTGCCAGCATCGCCGACAGTTTCGAAGCTTTCTTT. This codes for CASIADSFEAFF.

The V and J genes are TRBV5-4 and TRBJ1-2; 8 bases are a match to TRBD1. This CDR3 spans 14 amino acids. Germline assignment: CDR1 SGHNT and CDR2 YYREEE (reference sequence). The V gene end was trimmed by 4 bases and the J gene end by 2 bases; junction bases not matched to a gene: 4. The CDR3 bases are TGTGCCAGCAGCCCGACAGGGGAGAACTATGGCTACACCTTC. Protein: CASSPTGENYGYTF.

This chain uses TRBV9 with TRBJ2-1; 8 bases match TRBD2. The length of the CDR3 is 16 residues. V shed 4 bases, J shed 0 bases, and the junction held 6 bases outside the gene matches. Germline V gene lookup returns CDR1 SGDLS and CDR2 YYNGEE. The CDR3 sequence is CASSTLAGLSYNEQFF. The CDR3 region has the DNA TGTGCCAGCAGCACCTTAGCGGGGCTCTCCTACAATGAGCAGTTCTTC.

The V and J genes are TRBV7-9 and TRBJ1-6, with D perhaps matching TRBD1 (6 bases). The CDR3 extends over 13 amino acids. CDR1 and CDR2 from the germline V gene are SEHNR and FQNEAQ (reference sequence). V lost 5 bases, J lost 10 bases, and 12 bases lay in between. The CDR3 protein is CASSQQGWSPLHF. In DNA form, the CDR3 reads TGTGCCAGCAGCCAACAGGGTTGGTCACCCCTCCACTTT.

The rearrangement links TRBV4-1 to TRBJ2-1, with D maybe TRBD2 (7 bases). V dropped 4 bases and J dropped 5 bases, with 15 bases sitting between them. The CDR3 covers 15 residues. Per germline, CDR1 MGHRA and CDR2 YSYEKL. This CDR3 reads CASSLSLGGHNEQFF. The CDR3 DNA is TGCGCCAGCAGCCTCAGCCTCGGGGGGCACAATGAGCAGTTCTTC.

This chain connects TRBV7-3 to TRBJ2-1, with 8 positions matching TRBD2. This CDR3 spans 13 amino acids. Germline V lookup: CDR1 SGHTA, CDR2 FQGTGA. Unmatched junction bases numbered 3, after V lost 8 bases and J lost 3 bases. The CDR3 bases are TGTGCCAGCTCGGCGGGGGGCTACAATGAGCAGTTCTTC. This sequence encodes CASSAGGYNEQFF.

The gene calls are TRBV5-5 and TRBJ1-1; no clear D gene. Germline CDR1 is SGHKS and CDR2 is YYEKEE (reference sequence). Trimming took 2 bases from V and 5 from J, leaving 7 bases between them. This CDR3 comprises 12 residues. CDR3 nucleotides: TGTGCCAGCAGCTTTAGAGGGACTGAAGCTTTCTTT. Translating gives CASSFRGTEAFF.

The gene calls are TRBV29-1 and TRBJ2-4, with 8 bases matching TRBD2. J gave up 4 bases and V 4 bases, and 0 bases lay outside the gene matches. Per the germline V gene, CDR1 is SQVTM and CDR2 is ANQGSEA. The CDR3 length is 12 residues. CDR3 in amino acids: CSVGLAKNIQYF. DNA of the CDR3: TGCAGCGTTGGACTAGCGAAAAACATTCAGTACTTC.